The T cell receptor beta chain under discussion was sequenced for a study of blood T cell repertoires in COVID-19. Study information: The United States, Italy and Spain supplied acute and convalescent COVID-19 samples. Sample material is recorded as cDNA or gDNA derived from T cells, B-cell-depleted T cells, or PBMCs.

Original processing methods: Amplification from reference gene primers served as the basis for estimated nucleated cell counts. Method: immunoSEQ multiplex PCR; TCRdb's copy keeps in-frame clones and lacks some. The DNA was the basis for D and trimming; V, J and clone size are from that table. The table has around 150,000 clones, around three quarters seen once; the top ten hold 7% to 9%. Germline V gene data show CDR1 as SGHTA and CDR2 as FQGTGA. J gave up 2 bases and V 2 bases, and 3 bases lay outside the gene matches. The CDR3 covers 14 residues. The receptor was isolated from a man between 60 and 75 years old with acute or convalescent COVID-19. Sequencing was performed on peripheral blood. V and J are TRBV7-3 and TRBJ2-7; 7 bases agree with TRBD1. CDR3: CASSLATGAYEQYF. DNA for the CDR3: TGTGCCAGCAGCTTAGCCACAGGGGCCTACGAGCAGTACTTC.